These 27 T cell receptor beta chains originate from one sample sequenced in a study of T cell responses to AZD1222 COVID-19 vaccine. The assay was immunoSEQ multiplex PCR, and TCRdb's table has in-frame clones only and misses some. The sample contains about 180,000 clones, roughly nine tenths of which appear only once. The material was peripheral blood, obtained on day 0 of AZD1222 vaccination. Receptors were obtained from an adult in good health.

This clone has a handful of counts. The chain carries TRBV5-4 and TRBJ2-4, with D maybe TRBD2 (5 bases). CDR3 length: 14 residues. V lost 0 bases, J lost 5 bases, and 9 bases lay in between. The V gene's germline CDR1 is SGHNT and CDR2 YYREEE (reference sequence). CDR3 in amino acids: CASSLGRGQNIQYF. The DNA for the CDR3 is TGTGCCAGCAGCTTGGGCCGGGGTCAAAACATTCAGTACTTC.

V usage is TRBV11-2 and J usage is TRBJ2-1; perhaps TRBD1 as D (6 bases). Trimming shortened V by 1 base and J by 6 bases, and 19 bases separated the two germline ends. CDR3 length: 17 amino acids. Looked up from germline, CDR1 is SGHAT and CDR2 is FQNNGV. The CDR3, as DNA: TGTGCCAGCAGCTTAGTGCGCCACAGGGAGAGGGCCAATGAGCAGTTCTTC. Protein sequence: CASSLVRHRERANEQFF.

The rearrangement uses TRBV5-6 and TRBJ2-7, with TRBD1 as a possible D gene (6 bases). The CDR3 spans 15 residues. The V and J ends lost 5 bases and 7 bases respectively, with 22 bases between them. Germline CDR1 reads SGHDT; CDR2 reads YYEEEE. The CDR3 nucleotides read TGTGCCAGCAGTCCTGTAGGGGGTGGGAAGGAAGAGCAGTACGTC. This codes for CASSPVGGGKEEQYV.

The DNA of the CDR3 is TGTGCCAGCTCAGGGGGGATCTCCTACGAGCAGTACTTC. It specifies CASSGGISYEQYF. The chain has TRBV18 and TRBJ2-7, with a possible D match to TRBD2 (6 bases). Germline V gene sequence: CDR1 KGHSH, CDR2 LQKENI. The ends were cut back, 5 bases at V and 0 bases at J, with 8 bases in the middle. The CDR3 loop spans 13 amino acids.

This chain joins TRBV11-2 and TRBJ1-1, with 7 positions matching TRBD1. The CDR3 covers 15 residues. In germline, CDR1 is SGHAT, CDR2 FQNNGV. J lost 4 bases, V lost 5 bases, and 10 bases had no gene match. The CDR3 nucleotides are TGTGCCAGCAGCACTAGACAGGGTCAAAGCACTGAAGCTTTCTTT. Translated: CASSTRQGQSTEAFF.

This clone was seen only once. This chain joins TRBV5-1 and TRBJ2-1; D is ambiguous. V was pared by 0 bases and J by 6 bases, with 16 bases between. This CDR3 contains 16 residues. Germline CDR1 is SGHRS and CDR2 is YFSETQ. DNA for the CDR3: TGCGCCAGCAGCTTGGCCCTAGACCTTAAGGGCAATGAGCAGTTCTTC. It codes for CASSLALDLKGNEQFF.

This sequence joins TRBV19 and TRBJ2-6; D possibly matches TRBD1 or TRBD2 (5 bases each). The germline V gene has CDR1 LNHDA and CDR2 SQIVND (reference sequence). This CDR3 has 18 residues. V lost 3 bases and J 3 bases, leaving 18 bases between the germline ends. CDR3 residues: CASSIGTAKGLGANVLTF. DNA of the CDR3: TGTGCCAGTAGTATCGGGACCGCGAAGGGGCTTGGGGCCAACGTCCTGACTTTC.

This clone was observed once. The gene calls are TRBV7-9 and TRBJ2-3; tentatively, D is TRBD2 (7 bases). This CDR3 comprises 17 residues. The germline gives CDR1 SEHNR, CDR2 FQNEAQ (reference sequence). Trimming shortened V by 10 bases and J by 3 bases, and 26 bases separated the two germline ends. The CDR3 region is CATLPPGGQIMTDTQYF. The DNA of the CDR3 is TGTGCCACCCTACCGCCGGGGGGCCAAATTATGACAGATACGCAGTATTTT.

The chain couples TRBV27 to TRBJ1-1, with unresolved D. The CDR3 has 15 residues. Per the germline V gene, CDR1 is MNHEY and CDR2 is SMNVEV (reference sequence). The ends were cut back, 5 bases at V and 4 bases at J, with 17 bases in the middle. CDR3 residues: CASSPRGVLGTEAFF. The CDR3 region has the DNA TGTGCCAGCAGTCCCCGTGGGGTTTTGGGCACTGAAGCTTTCTTT.

The chain carries TRBV18 and TRBJ2-7; D tentatively reads TRBD1 or TRBD2 (5 bases each). V was shortened by 3 bases and J by 6 bases, with 18 bases between the two germline ends. The CDR3 loop spans 15 amino acids. Germline V lookup: CDR1 KGHSH, CDR2 LQKENI. The DNA of the CDR3 is TGTGCCAGCTCACCGTCCCCTGAGGGGTTGGGCGAGCAGTACGTC. It codes for CASSPSPEGLGEQYV.

J is TRBJ2-7 and V is TRBV5-4, with 13 bases identical to TRBD2. Germline values: CDR1 SGHNT, CDR2 YYREEE (reference sequence). The J segment lost 1 base and the V segment lost 4 bases, leaving 17 bases of the junction unmatched. This CDR3 spans 20 amino acids. The CDR3: CASSGGTEGTSGMMSYEQYF. For the CDR3, the DNA is TGTGCCAGCAGCGGGGGGACAGAGGGGACTAGCGGGATGATGTCCTACGAGCAGTACTTC.

The rearrangement joins TRBV7-2 to TRBJ2-5; maybe TRBD1 (7 bases). Trimming took off 6 bases at V and 5 bases at J, with 16 bases between the two ends. The CDR3 has 14 amino acids. The germline V gene has CDR1 SGHTA and CDR2 FQGNSA. DNA for the CDR3: TGTGCCAGCAGTTCTTCAGGGGGGTGGGAGACCCAGTACTTC. Protein sequence: CASSSSGGWETQYF. The full variable domain, in which reference TRBV7-2 and TRBJ2-5 provide the parts outside the CDR3, is GAGVSQSPSNKVTEKGKDVELRCDPISGHTALYWYRQSLGQGLEFLIYFQGNSAPDKSGLPSDRFSAERTGGSVSTLTIQRTQQEDSAVYLCASSSSGGWETQYFGPGTRLLVL.

The chain uses TRBV2 and TRBJ1-4, with TRBD1 matching 10 bases. Germline V gives CDR1 SNHLY, CDR2 FYNNEI. The junction had 8 bases not matched to a gene; V was cut back by 3 bases and J by 10 bases. This CDR3 is 15 amino acids long. The CDR3 DNA follows: TGTGCCAGCAGTGACGTAGGACAGGGGGTTGCAAAACTGTTTTTT. Translated, it gives CASSDVGQGVAKLFF.

The CDR3, as DNA: TGTGCCAGCAGTAGAGTAGCCTACGAGCAGTACTTC. The encoded protein is CASSRVAYEQYF. The V gene is TRBV12-3 or TRBV12-4, the J gene TRBJ2-7; D not resolved. The CDR3 spans 12 residues. The V end was cut by 5 bases, the J end by 2 bases, with 7 bases between.

The chain recombines TRBV7-3 with TRBJ2-2; D remains unclear. The germline CDR1 and CDR2 sequences are SGHTA and FQGTGA. Trimming shortened V by 6 bases and J by 1 base, and 9 bases separated the two germline ends. CDR3 length: 14 residues. CDR3 coding DNA: TGTGCCAGCAGTGTCAGCGTGAACACCGGGGAGCTGTTTTTT. It encodes CASSVSVNTGELFF.

This CDR3 reads CASSLSPASSYEQYF. CDR3 nucleotides: TGTGCCAGCAGCTTAAGCCCAGCCAGCTCCTACGAGCAGTACTTC. The chain recombines TRBV7-2 with TRBJ2-7; D remains unclear. Per germline, CDR1 SGHTA and CDR2 FQGNSA. The CDR3 runs 15 residues. The V and J ends lost 2 bases and 0 bases respectively, with 11 bases between them.

V is TRBV4-1 and J is TRBJ2-5, with a weak D call TRBD1 (6 bases). This CDR3 region has 15 residues. Germline CDR1 reads MGHRA; CDR2 reads YSYEKL. The V and J ends lost 1 base and 5 bases respectively, with 14 bases between them. The DNA for the CDR3 is TGCGCCAGCAGCCAAGGATGGGACATATCGGAGACCCAGTACTTC. This gives the protein CASSQGWDISETQYF.

This chain connects TRBV11-1 to TRBJ2-7; 8 bases are a match to TRBD2. The CDR3 is 15 amino acids. The V gene's germline CDR1 is SGHAT and CDR2 FQDESV (reference sequence). Trimming removed 1 base from V and 2 bases from J; junction bases left unmatched: 4. The DNA for the CDR3 is TGTGCCAGCAGCTTAGGAGCGGGGGCGACCTACGAGCAGTACGTC. Translated: CASSLGAGATYEQYV.

This clone appeared a few times. The V and J genes are TRBV5-1 and TRBJ1-6, with 9 bases matching TRBD1. CDR3 length: 16 amino acids. V lost 4 bases and J lost 9; bases outside the gene matches: 11. Germline-derived CDR1 and CDR2 are SGHRS and YFSETQ. The DNA for the CDR3 is TGCGCCAGCAGCCCTAGCTCCGGGACAGGGAGTTCACCCCTCCACTTT. This translates into CASSPSSGTGSSPLHF.

This chain joins TRBV14 and TRBJ2-1; D is possibly TRBD1 (6 bases). V was shortened by 5 bases and J by 4 bases, with 18 bases between the two germline ends. This CDR3 is 16 amino acids long. Germline values: CDR1 SGHDN, CDR2 FVKESK. The CDR3 reads CASSYKDSRLYNEQFF. DNA of the CDR3: TGTGCCAGCAGCTACAAGGACAGCCGGTTGTACAATGAGCAGTTCTTC.

The chain uses TRBV6-6 and TRBJ1-3, with 8 bases that match TRBD1. V lost 0 bases to trimming and J lost 3 bases; unmatched junction nucleotides: 4. The CDR3 extends over 16 amino acids. Germline CDR1 and CDR2: MNHNY and SVGAGI (reference sequence). CDR3 loop: CASSYSSGTGGNTIYF. The DNA for the CDR3 is TGTGCCAGCAGTTACTCATCCGGGACAGGTGGAAACACCATATATTTT.

Ten or more counts support this clone. As DNA, the CDR3 is TGCGCCAGCAGCCAAGAAGTGTTACCCGACAGGGGCTACGAGCAGTACTTC. Residues: CASSQEVLPDRGYEQYF. J is TRBJ2-7 and V is TRBV4-3; 8 bases fit TRBD1. Germline V gene data show CDR1 as LGHNA and CDR2 as YSLEER. This CDR3 has 17 amino acids. The junction had 10 bases not matched to a gene; V was cut back by 0 bases and J by 3 bases.

The chain uses TRBV6-5 and TRBJ2-2, with D hard to call. V dropped 5 bases and J dropped 0 bases, with 7 bases sitting between them. The CDR3 length is 14 residues. In germline, CDR1 is MNHEY, CDR2 SVGAGI. The CDR3 nucleotides read TGTGCCAGCAGTAGGGCGGCGAACACCGGGGAGCTGTTTTTT. This gives the protein CASSRAANTGELFF.

In the case of this clone: This sample also contains other DNA sequences that code for the same CDR3. The genes are TRBV7-9 and TRBJ1-1; 8 bases are a match to TRBD1. With 5 bases clipped from V and 1 base from J, the junction kept 3 bases outside the gene matches. Looked up from germline, CDR1 is SEHNR and CDR2 is FQNEAQ (reference sequence). The CDR3 spans 14 residues. In DNA form, the CDR3 reads TGTGCCAGCAGCCCTGGACAGGGGAACACTGAAGCTTTCTTT. Amino acid sequence: CASSPGQGNTEAFF.

The chain combines TRBV7-8 with TRBJ1-1; D unclear. The CDR3 is made up of 16 amino acids. Trimming pared 0 bases from V and 0 bases from J, leaving 11 bases between. CDR1 and CDR2 from the germline V gene are SGHVS and FQNEAQ. The CDR3 nucleotides are TGTGCCAGCAGCTTAGCGAACCGGCAGATGAACACTGAAGCTTTCTTT. It yields the protein CASSLANRQMNTEAFF.

The chain recombines TRBV5-4 with TRBJ2-1; D perhaps matches TRBD1 (7 bases). Between the trimmed V and J ends, which lost 0 bases and 3 bases, there was a span of 10 bases. Germline lookup yields CDR1 SGHNT and CDR2 YYREEE (reference sequence). This CDR3 has 15 amino acids. This chain's CDR3 is CASSLAGGGYNEQFF. The CDR3, as DNA: TGTGCCAGCAGCTTGGCAGGGGGAGGCTACAATGAGCAGTTCTTC.

This chain uses TRBV19 with TRBJ2-3; D gene uncertain. Germline CDR1 LNHDA, CDR2 SQIVND (reference sequence). V lost 7 bases and J lost 2, with 16 bases in between. The CDR3 is 15 amino acids. In nucleotides, the CDR3 is TGTGCCAGTACCTCCGAGGCAGGCCACACAGATACGCAGTATTTT. Amino acids: CASTSEAGHTDTQYF.